The text below deals with one T cell receptor (beta chain). Its antigen remains unknown. The data originate from a study of cytomegalovirus exposure and HLA in healthy donors. Study summary: The study's early data release held tens of millions of unique TCRs from HLA-typed donors. Findings and caveats of the study: Listed as cytomegalovirus-associated were 150 to 200 TCR beta chains.

With 60 Vbeta and 13 Jbeta primers, the PCR was carried out. Assay used: immunoSEQ multiplex PCR; TCRdb lists only in-frame clones, some missing. The sample holds roughly 110,000 clones; more than 65% are singletons and the top ten take 0.79%. CDR3 size: 14 residues. The germline V gene encodes CDR1 SGHVS and CDR2 FQNEAQ. The V end was cut by 0 bases, the J end by 4 bases, with 7 bases between. V usage is TRBV7-8 and J usage is TRBJ2-1, with no clear D. The sample was PBMCs. This TCR was sampled from a boy aged 5-17 years in good health and CMV-seronegative. Here the CDR3 DNA reads TGTGCCAGCAGCTTAGCTAACAGTTACAATGAGCAGTTCTTC. Protein product: CASSLANSYNEQFF.